This TCR beta chain was retrieved from a study of a mutant IDH1 vaccine in newly diagnosed glioma. In the study overall: Sex among treated patients split about 60% male, roughly 38% female; mean age was about 43 years. Receipt of radiotherapy, temozolomide, or both preceded the study, and most received both.

Time point described: week 35, safety follow-up. Vaccination comprised doses that each held 300 ug of mutant IDH1 20-mer peptide, plus topical imiquimod. TCRdb keeps only in-frame clones here, not all; method: immunoSEQ multiplex PCR. The data show some 30,000 clones, around 84% seen once. This clone came up once. Its antigen is not identified. Deletions cut 2 bases from V and 0 bases from J, with 9 bases between. This CDR3 comprises 15 residues. From germline, CDR1 is MRHNA and CDR2 SNTAGT. The receptor was derived from a man aged 30 to 39 with glioma. This chain uses TRBV6-4 with TRBJ2-3, with D maybe TRBD2 (6 bases). Source: PBMCs, taken from a glioma patient whose treatment included an IDH1 peptide vaccine. The CDR3 DNA reads TGTGCCAGCAGTGACGATCGGGGGAGCACAGATACGCAGTATTTT. Protein: CASSDDRGSTDTQYF.